These 17 T cell receptor beta chains came from one sample sequenced in a study of lymphopenia after photon versus proton radiotherapy. Sequencing was performed with immunoSEQ multiplex PCR; in TCRdb, only in-frame clones are kept and a portion is missing. The table includes about 55,000 clones, roughly 83% detected once. The sample consisted of peripheral blood, taken from a patient treated with proton-based radiotherapy. These receptors all stem from a man between 60 and 70 years old with pancreatic cancer.

The chain has TRBV6-5 and TRBJ2-1; 9 bases line up with TRBD2. The CDR3 sequence is 13 residues long. Germline CDR1 MNHEY, CDR2 SVGAGI. The trim removed 7 bases at V and 3 bases at J, leaving 1 base unmatched. The CDR3, as DNA: TGTGCCAGCAAACTAGCGGGCTACAATGAGCAGTTCTTC. Encoded protein: CASKLAGYNEQFF.

The chain couples TRBV6-1 to TRBJ2-1; no definite D call. Trimming took off 7 bases at V and 4 bases at J, with 5 bases between the two ends. Germline assignment: CDR1 MNHNS and CDR2 SASEGT. The CDR3 spans 11 residues. In DNA, the CDR3 is TGTGCCAGCAACACTTACAATGAGCAGTTCTTC. It translates to CASNTYNEQFF.

The V call is TRBV28, the J call TRBJ1-2; D is possibly TRBD1 (6 bases). The V gene's germline CDR1 is MDHEN and CDR2 SYDVKM. CDR3 length equals 15 residues. Trimming took 5 bases from V and 4 from J, leaving 17 bases between them. The CDR3 reads CASSGPGGEGYGYTF. The CDR3 nucleotides are TGTGCCAGCAGTGGCCCCGGGGGCGAAGGCTATGGCTACACCTTC.

The sample holds a few counts of this clone. The V gene is TRBV7-9, the J gene TRBJ1-2; weak D call: TRBD1 (6 bases). The CDR3 runs 13 residues. The V gene lost 3 bases and the J gene lost 6 bases, with 11 bases spanning the gap. CDR1 SEHNR and CDR2 FQNEAQ come from the germline V gene (reference sequence). The CDR3 DNA sequence: TGTGCCAGCAGCTTTCCAGGGGTGAATGGCTACACCTTC. It translates to CASSFPGVNGYTF.

J is TRBJ1-4 and V is TRBV19, with 7 nucleotides matching TRBD1. This CDR3 has 14 residues. Germline V gene sequence: CDR1 LNHDA, CDR2 SQIVND (reference sequence). With 4 bases clipped from V and 5 bases from J, the junction kept 4 bases outside the gene matches. CDR3 residues: CASSTGTVNEKLFF. CDR3 DNA sequence: TGTGCCAGTAGTACCGGGACAGTCAATGAAAAACTGTTTTTT.

The V call is TRBV9, the J call TRBJ1-3; 7 positions agree with TRBD1. CDR1 is SGDLS and CDR2 is YYNGEE in the germline V gene. After removal of 4 bases from V and 4 bases from J, the junction contained 14 bases not matched to a gene. The CDR3 covers 17 residues. CDR3 nucleotide sequence: TGTGCCAGCAGCCCCAACCCCCAGGGGGTACTAGGAAACACCATATATTTT. It translates to CASSPNPQGVLGNTIYF.

Comments on this clone: Other nucleotide sequences from this sample produce the same CDR3. CDR3 in amino acids: CASRSRGLANTGELFF. In nucleotides, the CDR3 is TGTGCCAGTAGGAGCAGGGGGTTAGCGAACACCGGGGAGCTGTTTTTT. V is TRBV19 and J is TRBJ2-2, with 7 bases identical to TRBD1. Germline CDR1 is LNHDA and CDR2 is SQIVND (reference sequence). V lost 6 bases, J lost 0 bases, and 7 bases stayed unmatched. This CDR3 has 16 residues.

This chain joins TRBV7-2 and TRBJ1-5; 7 bases fit TRBD1. CDR3 length: 14 residues. V shed 5 bases and J 3 bases; nucleotides not matched to a gene: 4. Germline V CDR1 and CDR2: SGHTA, FQGNSA. Here the CDR3 reads CASSKDRSNQPQHF. The CDR3 DNA reads TGTGCCAGCAGCAAGGACAGGTCCAATCAGCCCCAGCATTTT.

The chain employs TRBV11-2 and TRBJ2-3, with 7 nucleotides matching TRBD2. Looked up from germline, CDR1 is SGHAT and CDR2 is FQNNGV. Trimming removed 7 bases from V and 4 bases from J; junction bases left unmatched: 11. The length of the CDR3 is 15 residues. The CDR3 DNA sequence: TGTGCCAGCACCCTACTGACTAGCCAGCCAGATACGCAGTATTTT. This translates into CASTLLTSQPDTQYF.

The chain recombines TRBV10-3 with TRBJ1-1; a possible D gene is TRBD1 (6 bases). The CDR3 covers 15 residues. Germline CDR1 is ENHRY and CDR2 is SYGVKD. V dropped 2 bases and J dropped 2 bases, with 12 bases sitting between them. The CDR3 here is CAISEPDRINTEAFF. Written as DNA, the CDR3 is TGTGCCATCAGTGAGCCCGACAGGATCAACACTGAAGCTTTCTTT.

This clone was found once. The CDR3 here is CASSPDVEETQYF. Here the CDR3 DNA reads TGTGCCAGCTCACCAGACGTGGAAGAGACCCAGTACTTC. V and J are TRBV18 and TRBJ2-5; D unclear. The CDR3 is made up of 13 amino acids. CDR1 is KGHSH and CDR2 is LQKENI in the germline V gene. V shed 2 bases and J shed 3 bases, with 7 bases lying between them.

The genes are TRBV7-9 and TRBJ2-2; a weak D match, TRBD1 (6 bases). V lost 5 bases to trimming and J lost 1 base, with 8 bases between them. The germline V gene encodes CDR1 SEHNR and CDR2 FQNEAQ (reference sequence). The CDR3 is 14 amino acids. The CDR3 DNA reads as TGTGCCAGCAGCCGGACAGAGAACACCGGGGAGCTGTTTTTT. It specifies CASSRTENTGELFF.

The chain's CDR3 is CASSTRDRVYGVYGYTF. DNA for the CDR3: TGTGCCAGCAGCACCCGGGACAGGGTTTACGGGGTCTATGGCTACACCTTC. The chain carries TRBV5-4 and TRBJ1-2; 9 bases align to TRBD1. The germline V gene encodes CDR1 SGHNT and CDR2 YYREEE (reference sequence). After removal of 4 bases from V and 4 bases from J, the junction contained 14 bases not matched to a gene. This CDR3 region has 17 residues.

The CDR3 nucleotides read TGTGCCAGCAGGATGAGGGGAGAAGCTTTCTTT. Amino acids: CASRMRGEAFF. The chain combines TRBV6-5 with TRBJ1-1; TRBD1 might be the D (5 bases). Germline values: CDR1 MNHEY, CDR2 SVGAGI. The CDR3 totals 11 residues. V was shortened by 6 bases and J by 8 bases, with 10 bases between the two germline ends.

The rearrangement joins TRBV2 to TRBJ1-5, with D perhaps TRBD1 (6 bases). V was trimmed by 9 bases and J by 4 bases, leaving 13 bases between them. Per germline, CDR1 SNHLY and CDR2 FYNNEI. The CDR3 loop spans 13 amino acids. DNA for the CDR3: TGTGCCAGTGCTGGGGGGGCAAATCAGCCCCAGCATTTT. This encodes CASAGGANQPQHF.

This clone has more than one count but fewer than ten. The chain joins TRBV11-2 to TRBJ2-3; 10 nucleotides match TRBD2. J was trimmed by 0 bases and V by 5 bases; bases with no gene match: 2. Per the germline V gene, CDR1 is SGHAT and CDR2 is FQNNGV. There are 15 residues in the CDR3. The CDR3 spells CASSPTSGSTDTQYF. As DNA, the CDR3 is TGTGCCAGCAGCCCGACTAGCGGGAGCACAGATACGCAGTATTTT.

This chain connects TRBV29-1 to TRBJ2-7; D is perhaps TRBD1 (6 bases). Between the trimmed V and J ends, which lost 5 bases and 5 bases, there was a span of 13 bases. Germline assignment: CDR1 SQVTM and CDR2 ANQGSEA. The CDR3 length is 12 residues. The CDR3 sequence: CSVFQGTHEQYF. The CDR3 DNA reads TGCAGCGTTTTTCAGGGGACCCACGAGCAGTACTTC.